What follows are 9 T cell receptor beta chains derived from one specimen sequenced in a study of T cell responses to AZD1222 COVID-19 vaccine. Clones were read by immunoSEQ multiplex PCR, and TCRdb kept only the in-frame ones, dropping some. The sample shows about 99,000 clones, less than 95% of them seen only once. The sample here was peripheral blood, taken on day 0 of AZD1222 vaccination. The receptors originated from an adult in good health.

Comment on this clone: Other nucleotide sequences from this sample produce the same CDR3. The chain is built from TRBV29-1 and TRBJ2-3; D unresolved. Deletions cut 4 bases from V and 5 bases from J, with 4 bases between. The CDR3 has 10 amino acids. The germline V gene encodes CDR1 SQVTM and CDR2 ANQGSEA. This CDR3 is CSVVGDTQYF. CDR3 DNA sequence: TGCAGCGTTGTCGGAGATACGCAGTATTTT.

V gene TRBV30 combines with J gene TRBJ1-2; TRBD1 aligns across 8 bases. V was pared by 3 bases and J by 3 bases, with 6 bases of the junction left unmatched. This CDR3 has 14 residues. Germline V lookup: CDR1 GTSNPN, CDR2 SVGIG (reference sequence). The CDR3 here is CAWSARQGYYGYTF. DNA of the CDR3: TGTGCCTGGAGCGCCCGACAGGGGTACTATGGCTACACCTTC.

CDR3 DNA sequence: TGTGCCAGCGCCGAGGGTTACACTGAAGCTTTCTTT. Its protein is CASAEGYTEAFF. The chain couples TRBV28 to TRBJ1-1; D call uncertain. The length of the CDR3 is 12 residues. In germline, CDR1 is MDHEN, CDR2 SYDVKM. The V end was cut by 8 bases, the J end by 3 bases, with 10 bases between. Full variable domain (remainder filled in from reference TRBV28 and TRBJ1-1): DVKVTQSSRYLVKRTGEKVFLECVQDMDHENMFWYRQDPGLGLRLIYFSYDVKMKEKGDIPEGYSVSREKKERFSLILESASTNQTSMYLCASAEGYTEAFFGQGTRLTVV.

The V gene is TRBV19, the J gene TRBJ1-2; perhaps TRBD1 as D (5 bases). Germline CDR1 LNHDA, CDR2 SQIVND (reference sequence). Trimming cost V 10 bases and J 5 bases, with 23 bases left between them. The length of the CDR3 is 15 residues. In DNA, the CDR3 is TGTGCCACCCGGCCGGGTACGGGGGAAAGTTATGGCTACACCTTC. As protein: CATRPGTGESYGYTF.

This clone was picked up one time. The chain links TRBV6-2 or TRBV6-3 to TRBJ2-7; D gene unclear. Trimming shortened V by 6 bases and J by 3 bases, and 12 bases separated the two germline ends. The CDR3 runs 13 residues. Germline CDR1 reads MNHEY; CDR2 reads SVGEGT. The CDR3 loop reads CASSPTWGYEQYF. CDR3 DNA: TGTGCCAGCAGCCCCACCTGGGGCTACGAGCAGTACTTC.

V and J are TRBV6-5 and TRBJ2-7, with D unresolved. The length of the CDR3 is 15 residues. The germline V gene encodes CDR1 MNHEY and CDR2 SVGAGI. Trimming stripped 6 bases from V and 0 bases from J, with 15 bases between. CDR3 region: CASSSLKTVSYEQYF. The CDR3 DNA reads TGTGCCAGCAGCAGCCTCAAGACGGTCTCCTACGAGCAGTACTTC.

The chain combines TRBV30 with TRBJ1-1; possibly TRBD1 for D (5 bases). Germline loops: CDR1 GTSNPN, CDR2 SVGIG (reference sequence). Trimming cost V 3 bases and J 14 bases, with 19 bases left between them. There are 12 residues in the CDR3. CDR3 loop: CAWRVGRGWNFF. DNA of the CDR3: TGTGCCTGGAGGGTCGGGAGGGGCTGGAACTTCTTT.

This sequence joins TRBV28 and TRBJ2-7; no clear D gene. This CDR3 has 14 residues. Trimming shortened V by 1 base and J by 2 bases, and 9 bases separated the two germline ends. CDR1 and CDR2 from the germline V gene are MDHEN and SYDVKM. In nucleotides, the CDR3 is TGTGCCAGCAGTTTATACTACGTTACCTACGAGCAGTACTTC. It encodes CASSLYYVTYEQYF.

V gene TRBV10-3 combines with J gene TRBJ2-3, with 7 bases fitting TRBD2. From germline, CDR1 is ENHRY and CDR2 SYGVKD. With V trimmed by 6 bases and J by 0 bases, 6 bases remained unmatched. The CDR3 covers 15 residues. Here the CDR3 DNA reads TGTGCCATCAGCCGACTAGCAGCTAGCACAGATACGCAGTATTTT. Its translation is CAISRLAASTDTQYF.